The 12 T cell receptor beta chains given below trace back to one sample, sequenced in a study of radiotherapy plus CTLA-4 blockade in lung cancer. Here immunoSEQ multiplex PCR was the method, and the copy in TCRdb shows in-frame clones only, minus some. The sample lists 90,000 to 95,000 clones, around 82% occurring once. The source material was peripheral blood, sampled from a patient treated with radiotherapy plus ipilimumab. The receptors were sampled from a human donor with non-small cell lung cancer who had stable disease on radiotherapy plus ipilimumab.

The chain uses TRBV18 and TRBJ1-2; weak D call: TRBD1 (6 bases). The germline V gene encodes CDR1 KGHSH and CDR2 LQKENI. This CDR3 has 13 amino acids. V was pared by 3 bases and J by 13 bases, with 18 bases between. Written as DNA, the CDR3 is TGTGCCAGCTCACCCGGGCAGGGGCCCGCGTTCACCTTC. This encodes CASSPGQGPAFTF.

This rearrangement joins TRBV7-9 to TRBJ2-7; 7 nucleotides align to TRBD1. Germline CDR1 is SEHNR and CDR2 is FQNEAQ (reference sequence). The CDR3 contains 14 residues. Unmatched junction bases numbered 4, after V lost 5 bases and J lost 0 bases. The chain's CDR3 is CASSATGHSYEQYF. The CDR3 DNA sequence: TGTGCCAGCAGCGCGACAGGGCACTCCTACGAGCAGTACTTC.

The V gene is TRBV4-2, the J gene TRBJ2-1; D tentatively reads TRBD1 or TRBD2 (5 bases each). Per the germline V gene, CDR1 is LGHNA and CDR2 is YNFKEQ. This CDR3 region has 13 residues. The V gene lost 3 bases and the J gene lost 6 bases, with 9 bases spanning the gap. CDR3 amino acids: CASSQGRSNEQFF. CDR3 sequence (DNA): TGTGCCAGCAGCCAGGGACGCTCCAATGAGCAGTTCTTC.

The chain employs TRBV27 and TRBJ2-7; possibly TRBD2 for D (5 bases). The end of the DNA fits TRBJ2-1 better, so the J call may be wrong. Germline lookup yields CDR1 MNHEY and CDR2 SMNVEV (reference sequence). This CDR3 is 14 amino acids long. CDR3 sequence (DNA): TGTGCCAGCAGTCCGGACTCGGTCCCCGAGGAGCAGTTCTTC. Protein product: CASSPDSVPEEQFF.

CDR3 nucleotides: TGCGCCAGCAGACCAGAGTCGGGACACAGCGCCTACGAGCAGTACTTC. Translated: CASRPESGHSAYEQYF. The chain links TRBV4-1 to TRBJ2-7; possible D gene TRBD1, 6 bases. V was cut by 6 bases and J by 2 bases, with 20 bases left in between. Germline values: CDR1 MGHRA, CDR2 YSYEKL. The CDR3 is 16 residues long.

This chain uses TRBV11-1 with TRBJ2-4; no firm D call. V was clipped by 4 bases and J by 5 bases, with 6 bases between them. CDR1 is SGHAT, CDR2 FQDESV, per germline (reference sequence). This CDR3 has 12 amino acids. CDR3 loop: CASSSLQNIQYF. Here the CDR3 DNA reads TGTGCCAGCAGCTCCCTCCAAAACATTCAGTACTTC.

The genes are TRBV9 and TRBJ1-3; D ambiguous. The CDR3 runs to 15 residues. Germline loops: CDR1 SGDLS, CDR2 YYNGEE. Trimming left V 0 bases short and J 5 bases short, with 12 bases between. The CDR3 spells CASSVGYSPRNTIYF. The CDR3 region has the DNA TGTGCCAGCAGCGTAGGGTACAGCCCACGAAACACCATATATTTT.

V gene TRBV29-1 combines with J gene TRBJ2-7; D gene unclear. Germline V gene lookup returns CDR1 SQVTM and CDR2 ANQGSEA. The germline V and J ends were trimmed by 4 bases and 3 bases, with 10 bases remaining between them. There are 12 residues in the CDR3. CDR3 nucleotide sequence: TGCAGCGTTGGGACGGCATACTACGAGCAGTACTTC. It specifies CSVGTAYYEQYF.

V and J are TRBV11-3 and TRBJ2-1; tentatively, D is TRBD1 or TRBD2 (6 bases each). Germline CDR1 and CDR2: SGHNT and YENEEA. The CDR3 sequence is 13 residues long. V was clipped by 5 bases and J by 6 bases, with 11 bases between them. This CDR3 reads CASSPKGGNEQFF. In nucleotides, the CDR3 is TGTGCCAGCAGCCCGAAGGGGGGCAATGAGCAGTTCTTC.

The chain uses TRBV29-1 and TRBJ2-2; a possible D gene is TRBD2 (6 bases). CDR1 and CDR2 from the germline V gene are SQVTM and ANQGSEA. The CDR3 is 16 amino acids. Trimming left V 4 bases short and J 3 bases short, with 18 bases between. The CDR3 DNA reads TGCAGCGTTGTCGGGGTTGGAGGGTCGGACACCGGGGAGCTGTTTTTT. Its translation: CSVVGVGGSDTGELFF.

The V and J genes are TRBV7-9 and TRBJ2-7, with D perhaps assigned TRBD1 or TRBD2 (5 bases each). There are 15 residues in the CDR3. Trimming stripped 5 bases from V and 6 bases from J, with 20 bases between. Germline V gene data show CDR1 as SEHNR and CDR2 as FQNEAQ (reference sequence). CDR3 region: CASSQEGTLPFEQYF. The CDR3 nucleotides are TGTGCCAGCAGCCAAGAAGGGACCCTTCCCTTCGAGCAGTACTTC.

V gene TRBV27 combines with J gene TRBJ1-6; 10 bases line up with TRBD1. CDR3 length: 15 amino acids. Trimming removed 6 bases from V and 5 bases from J; junction bases left unmatched: 4. Germline-derived CDR1 and CDR2 are MNHEY and SMNVEV (reference sequence). The CDR3 sequence: CASSAGQGNNSPLHF. The CDR3 nucleotides read TGTGCCAGCAGCGCGGGACAGGGGAATAATTCACCCCTCCACTTT.